The TCR beta chain under discussion was sequenced for a study of technical replicates of blood from several donors. Assay used: immunoSEQ multiplex PCR; TCRdb lists only in-frame clones, some missing. Of 66,000 or so clones detected, around 97% appear once; the ten largest clones hold 0.15% to 0.25%. Per the germline V gene, CDR1 is MGHDK and CDR2 is SYGVNS. With 8 bases clipped from V and 6 bases from J, the junction kept 18 bases outside the gene matches. This CDR3 has 18 amino acids. The rearrangement links TRBV25-1 to TRBJ2-3; TRBD2 matches 12 bases. The specimen sequenced was T cells isolated from PBMCs. This TCR derives from a human donor in good health. CDR3 nucleotides: TGTGCCAGCGGGGGGATGGGCCGTACTAGCGGGAGGTGGGATACGCAGTATTTT. This translates into CASGGMGRTSGRWDTQYF.